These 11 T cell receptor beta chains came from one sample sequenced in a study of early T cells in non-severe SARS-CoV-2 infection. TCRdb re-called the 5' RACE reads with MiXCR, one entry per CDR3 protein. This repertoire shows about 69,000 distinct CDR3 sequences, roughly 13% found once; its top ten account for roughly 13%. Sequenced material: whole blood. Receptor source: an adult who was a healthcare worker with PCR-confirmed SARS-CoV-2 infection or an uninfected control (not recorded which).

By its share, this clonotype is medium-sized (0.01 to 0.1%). CDR3 protein: CASSPGTGLSYEQYF. DNA for the CDR3: TGTGCCAGCTCACCTGGGACAGGTCTCTCCTACGAGCAGTACTTC. The chain couples TRBV18 to TRBJ2-7; TRBD1 aligns across 8 bases. V gave up 3 bases and J gave up 0 bases; unmatched junction bases: 4. Germline assignment: CDR1 KGHSH and CDR2 LQKENI. The CDR3 is 15 amino acids.

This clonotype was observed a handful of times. CDR3 region: CSVGSPNTEAFF. The CDR3 coding sequence is TGCAGCGTTGGTTCCCCGAACACTGAAGCTTTCTTT. This chain uses TRBV29-1 with TRBJ1-1, with D unclear. The V end lost 4 bases, the J end lost 1 base, and 7 bases lay between the germline ends. The CDR3 loop spans 12 amino acids. Germline assignment: CDR1 SQVTM and CDR2 ANQGSEA.

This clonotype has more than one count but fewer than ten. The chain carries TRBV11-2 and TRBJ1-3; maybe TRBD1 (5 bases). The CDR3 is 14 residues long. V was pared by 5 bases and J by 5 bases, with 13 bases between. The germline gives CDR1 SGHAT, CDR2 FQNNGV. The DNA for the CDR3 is TGTGCCAGCAGCCCGGGGCGGGCCCGAAACACCATATATTTT. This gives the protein CASSPGRARNTIYF.

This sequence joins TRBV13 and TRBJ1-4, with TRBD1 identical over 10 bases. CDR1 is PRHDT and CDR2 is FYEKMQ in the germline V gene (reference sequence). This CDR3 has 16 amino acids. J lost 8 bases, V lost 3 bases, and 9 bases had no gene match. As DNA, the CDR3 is TGTGCCAGCAGCTTCGCGACCGGGACAGGGGCCGAAAAACTGTTTTTT. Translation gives CASSFATGTGAEKLFF. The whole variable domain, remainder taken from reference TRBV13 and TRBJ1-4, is AAGVIQSPRHLIKEKRETATLKCYPIPRHDTVYWYQQGPGQDPQFLISFYEKMQSDKGSIPDRFSAQQFSDYHSELNMSSLELGDSALYFCASSFATGTGAEKLFFGSGTQLSVL.

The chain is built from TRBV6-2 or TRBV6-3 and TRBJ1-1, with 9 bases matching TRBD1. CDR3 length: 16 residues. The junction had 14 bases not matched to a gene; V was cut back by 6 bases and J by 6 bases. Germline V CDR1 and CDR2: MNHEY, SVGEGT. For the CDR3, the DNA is TGTGCCAGCAGCATTTCATTTGGACAGGGGATGGCTGAAGCTTTCTTT. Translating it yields CASSISFGQGMAEAFF.

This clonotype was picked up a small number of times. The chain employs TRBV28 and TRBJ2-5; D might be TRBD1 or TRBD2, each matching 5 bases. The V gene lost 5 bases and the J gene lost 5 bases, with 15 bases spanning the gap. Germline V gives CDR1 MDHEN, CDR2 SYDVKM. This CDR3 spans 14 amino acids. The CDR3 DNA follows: TGTGCCAGCAGTCCGTTGGGGGACGGGGAGACCCAGTACTTC. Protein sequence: CASSPLGDGETQYF.

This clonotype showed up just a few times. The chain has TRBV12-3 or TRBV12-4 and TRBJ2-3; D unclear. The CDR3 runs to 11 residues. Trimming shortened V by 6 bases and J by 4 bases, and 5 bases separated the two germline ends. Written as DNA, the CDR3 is TGTGCCAGCAGAAAGGCAGATACGCAGTATTTT. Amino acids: CASRKADTQYF.

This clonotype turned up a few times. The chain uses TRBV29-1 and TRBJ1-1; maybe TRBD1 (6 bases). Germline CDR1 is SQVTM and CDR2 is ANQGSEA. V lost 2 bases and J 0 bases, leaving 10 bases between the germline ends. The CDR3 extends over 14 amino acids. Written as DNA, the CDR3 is TGCAGCGTTGAAAGGGGGGGCGTGAACACTGAAGCTTTCTTT. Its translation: CSVERGGVNTEAFF.

CDR3 sequence: CSVVRASGAYEQYF. The CDR3 DNA reads as TGCAGCGTTGTCCGGGCCAGCGGGGCCTACGAGCAGTACTTC. This sequence joins TRBV29-1 and TRBJ2-7, with 7 bases aligning to TRBD2. Germline loops: CDR1 SQVTM, CDR2 ANQGSEA. The CDR3 totals 14 residues. The J segment lost 2 bases and the V segment lost 4 bases, leaving 8 bases of the junction unmatched.

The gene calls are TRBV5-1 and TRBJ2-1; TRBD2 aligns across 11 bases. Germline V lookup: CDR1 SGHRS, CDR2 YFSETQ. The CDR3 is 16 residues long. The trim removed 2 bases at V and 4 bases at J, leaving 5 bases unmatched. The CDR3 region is CASSFLAGGLYNEQFF. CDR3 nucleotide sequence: TGCGCCAGCAGCTTTCTAGCGGGGGGCCTATACAATGAGCAGTTCTTC.

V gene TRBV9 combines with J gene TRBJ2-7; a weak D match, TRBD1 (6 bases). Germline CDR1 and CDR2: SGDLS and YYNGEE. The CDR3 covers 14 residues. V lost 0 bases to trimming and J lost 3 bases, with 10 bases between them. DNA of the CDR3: TGTGCCAGCAGCGTAGGGGACACCCGCTACGAGCAGTACTTC. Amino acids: CASSVGDTRYEQYF.